This passage covers 28 T cell receptor beta chains from one sample sequenced in a study of T cell repertoires in cytomegalovirus infection. TCRdb re-derived calls from the reads in MiXCR, one entry per CDR3 protein. The sample lists over 250,000 distinct CDR3 sequences, 22% seen once, with around 20% in the top ten. These receptors' antigens are unknown. Sequencing used cultured PBMCs, obtained from culture after CMV antigen stimulation. These receptors originate from a human donor in good health (CMV status not recorded). Some clones in this sample may be carry-over from other donors' samples.

This clonotype was counted a few times. This chain connects TRBV7-2 to TRBJ1-2, with 7 bases fitting TRBD1. The CDR3 runs to 14 residues. V shed 5 bases and J 8 bases; nucleotides not matched to a gene: 11. The germline CDR1 and CDR2 sequences are SGHTA and FQGNSA. The chain's CDR3 is CASSPTGAPGGYTF. The CDR3 nucleotides read TGTGCCAGCAGCCCAACAGGGGCCCCAGGCGGCTACACCTTC.

Remarks on this clonotype: A much larger clone lies a single base off, so this may be a read error. CDR3 nucleotide sequence: TGTGCCAGCAGTCCGGCTTTTTATCCAGATACGCAGTATTTT. It specifies CASSPAFYPDTQYF. This chain links TRBV6-5 with TRBJ2-3; D gene uncertain. Trimming pared 5 bases from V and 4 bases from J, leaving 13 bases between. The CDR3 is 14 residues long. Germline loops: CDR1 MNHEY, CDR2 SVGAGI.

At least ten counts were recorded for this clonotype. This chain connects TRBV7-2 to TRBJ2-3, with D hard to call. The CDR3 has 12 residues. Trimming took off 8 bases at V and 3 bases at J, with 9 bases between the two ends. Looked up from germline, CDR1 is SGHTA and CDR2 is FQGNSA. Here the CDR3 reads CASRASTDTQYF. Here the CDR3 DNA reads TGTGCCAGCCGCGCGTCGACAGATACGCAGTATTTT.

Notes on this clonotype: The CDR3 end shows no conserved phenylalanine or tryptophan, and so a read error is likely. As DNA, the CDR3 is TGTGCCAGCAGTTCTACCAGCGGAGGGCGGGAGACCCAGTACTTA. Its protein product is CASSSTSGGRETQYL. V is TRBV25-1 and J is TRBJ2-5; D possibly corresponds to TRBD2 (6 bases). V was clipped by 5 bases and J by 5 bases, with 18 bases between them. In germline, CDR1 is MGHDK, CDR2 SYGVNS. The CDR3 length is 15 residues.

There are many counts of this clonotype. The chain combines TRBV6-5 with TRBJ2-1; 8 bases are shared with TRBD1. CDR1 MNHEY and CDR2 SVGAGI come from the germline V gene. Unmatched junction bases numbered 12, after V lost 0 bases and J lost 8 bases. The CDR3 contains 17 residues. In nucleotides, the CDR3 is TGTGCCAGCAGTTACTCCACAGGGGGGCCTGCCATGGATGAGCAGTTCTTC. It codes for CASSYSTGGPAMDEQFF.

This clonotype was seen ten or more times. CDR3 region: CASSTRDYSYNEQFF. The CDR3 bases are TGTGCCAGCAGTACCCGGGACTACTCCTACAATGAGCAGTTCTTC. The chain employs TRBV27 and TRBJ2-1; TRBD2 agrees at 7 bases. CDR3 size: 15 residues. Germline V gives CDR1 MNHEY, CDR2 SMNVEV (reference sequence). V gave up 5 bases and J gave up 0 bases; unmatched junction bases: 4.

This clonotype was found many times. The rearrangement joins TRBV7-6 to TRBJ1-5; perhaps TRBD1 as D (5 bases). The CDR3 is 15 amino acids. Deletions cut 2 bases from V and 5 bases from J, with 13 bases between. CDR1 SGHVS and CDR2 FNYEAQ come from the germline V gene. CDR3 in amino acids: CASSLRGGGDQPQHF. For the CDR3, the DNA is TGTGCCAGCAGCTTACGAGGTGGAGGGGATCAGCCCCAGCATTTT. The variable domain in full, completed from reference TRBV7-6 and TRBJ1-5, reads GAGVSQSPRYKVTKRGQDVALRCDPISGHVSLYWYRQALGQGPEFLTYFNYEAQQDKSGLPNDRFSAERPEGSISTLTIQRTEQRDSAMYRCASSLRGGGDQPQHFGDGTRLSIL.

There are many counts of this clonotype. The chain has TRBV6-1 and TRBJ2-7; 7 bases are a match to TRBD2. This CDR3 comprises 16 residues. Germline V lookup: CDR1 MNHNS, CDR2 SASEGT. V gave up 2 bases and J gave up 5 bases; unmatched junction bases: 12. The CDR3 bases are TGTGCCAGCAGTGAAATCCTCCGGACTAGAATTCACGAGCAGTACGTC. It specifies CASSEILRTRIHEQYV.

This clonotype has only a few counts. The chain links TRBV10-3 to TRBJ2-3, with 8 bases aligning to TRBD2. Germline trimming cut 6 bases from V and 2 bases from J; bases unmatched to any gene: 7. CDR3 size: 15 residues. Germline V gives CDR1 ENHRY, CDR2 SYGVKD. The CDR3 is CAISIQTSVTDTQYF. CDR3 nucleotides: TGTGCCATCAGCATTCAGACTAGCGTCACAGATACGCAGTATTTT.

This clonotype has at least ten counts. The gene calls are TRBV6-2 or TRBV6-3 and TRBJ1-1; D not certain. Germline V CDR1 and CDR2: MNHEY, SVGEGT. CDR3 length: 12 residues. V gave up 6 bases and J gave up 8 bases, with 13 bases separating them. DNA of the CDR3: TGTGCCAGCAGCACTATAGACTGGGAAGCTTTCTTT. It is translated as CASSTIDWEAFF.

The genes are TRBV14 and TRBJ2-3; TRBD1 is a possible D gene (6 bases). V shed 5 bases and J shed 6 bases, with 18 bases lying between them. The length of the CDR3 is 15 residues. CDR1 is SGHDN and CDR2 is FVKESK in the germline V gene. CDR3 loop: CASSRSGTQRDTQYF. CDR3 DNA sequence: TGTGCCAGCAGCAGATCCGGGACACAGAGGGATACGCAGTATTTT.

This clonotype was counted a few times. The chain has TRBV9 and TRBJ2-1; tentative D call: TRBD2 (6 bases). Germline V gives CDR1 SGDLS, CDR2 YYNGEE. The CDR3 is made up of 14 amino acids. Trimming took off 0 bases at V and 10 bases at J, with 14 bases between the two ends. The CDR3 spells CASSVGGSAGEQFF. In DNA, the CDR3 is TGTGCCAGCAGCGTAGGCGGTAGCGCGGGAGAGCAGTTCTTC.

The chain carries TRBV2 and TRBJ1-4; D is unclear. Germline loops: CDR1 SNHLY, CDR2 FYNNEI. Trimming cost V 7 bases and J 10 bases, with 25 bases left between them. The CDR3 is 16 residues long. CDR3 loop: CASNTPQNSPKGKLFF. CDR3 coding DNA: TGTGCCAGCAACACACCCCAGAACAGCCCAAAAGGAAAACTGTTTTTT.

The sample holds many counts of this clonotype. V gene TRBV7-2 combines with J gene TRBJ1-2; D not resolved. Germline V CDR1 and CDR2: SGHTA, FQGNSA. V dropped 5 bases and J dropped 7 bases, with 11 bases sitting between them. CDR3 size: 12 residues. This CDR3 reads CASSAQGLGYTF. The CDR3 DNA is TGTGCCAGCAGCGCTCAAGGGCTTGGCTACACCTTC.

This clonotype appeared many times. This rearrangement joins TRBV6-2 or TRBV6-3 to TRBJ2-7; tentatively, D is TRBD1 (6 bases). The CDR3 runs 13 residues. Trimming stripped 5 bases from V and 2 bases from J, with 10 bases between. Looked up from germline, CDR1 is MNHEY and CDR2 is SVGEGT. The CDR3 sequence: CASSPGATYEQYV. The CDR3 bases are TGTGCCAGCAGTCCAGGGGCCACCTACGAGCAGTACGTC.

The V gene is TRBV7-2, the J gene TRBJ2-1, with 14 bases lining up with TRBD2. J lost 4 bases, V lost 5 bases, and 13 bases had no gene match. Germline loops: CDR1 SGHTA, CDR2 FQGNSA. This CDR3 is 19 amino acids long. The CDR3 nucleotides are TGTGCCAGCAGCCCTAACTGGGGACTAGCGGGAGAGACTTACAATGAGCAGTTCTTC. Its translation is CASSPNWGLAGETYNEQFF.

This chain joins TRBV10-1 and TRBJ2-5; D is unclear. The CDR3 has 13 residues. Per the germline V gene, CDR1 is WNHNN and CDR2 is SYGVQD (reference sequence). V lost 3 bases to trimming and J lost 7 bases, with 12 bases between them. The CDR3 protein is CASSEVPWGTQYF. The DNA for the CDR3 is TGCGCCAGCAGTGAAGTCCCGTGGGGGACCCAGTACTTC.

This clonotype has more than one count but fewer than ten. The chain links TRBV20-1 to TRBJ2-1, with D perhaps TRBD2 (6 bases). Germline lookup yields CDR1 DFQATT and CDR2 SNEGSKA (reference sequence). The CDR3 consists of 15 residues. Trimming removed 2 bases at V and 8 bases at J, with 19 bases between. CDR3 sequence: CSARSSLGGGDEQFF. DNA of the CDR3: TGCAGTGCTAGATCTTCCCTCGGGGGAGGAGATGAGCAGTTCTTC.

This clonotype was counted only a few times. The chain carries TRBV6-2 or TRBV6-3 and TRBJ2-1; 11 nucleotides line up with TRBD2. This CDR3 is built from 13 residues. Looked up from germline, CDR1 is MNHEY and CDR2 is SVGEGT. Trimming removed 6 bases from V and 7 bases from J; junction bases left unmatched: 2. The CDR3 DNA follows: TGTGCCAGCAGGCTAGCGGGAGGAAATGAGCAGTTCTTC. Its protein is CASRLAGGNEQFF.

This clonotype occurred a few times. V usage is TRBV29-1 and J usage is TRBJ2-7; 11 bases map to TRBD2. CDR1 and CDR2 from the germline V gene are SQVTM and ANQGSEA. This CDR3 is 15 amino acids long. After removal of 7 bases from V and 3 bases from J, the junction contained 11 bases not matched to a gene. The CDR3 protein is CSASTTSGEHYEQYV. CDR3 in DNA: TGCAGCGCATCCACGACTAGCGGGGAACACTACGAGCAGTACGTC.

This clonotype was counted between two and nine times. The chain uses TRBV7-6 and TRBJ1-6; D is perhaps TRBD1 (6 bases). Trimming cost V 5 bases and J 6 bases, with 14 bases left between them. Germline lookup yields CDR1 SGHVS and CDR2 FNYEAQ. The CDR3 has 15 residues. This chain's CDR3 is CASSPGGPSNSPLHF. CDR3 nucleotide sequence: TGTGCCAGCAGCCCGGGGGGGCCTTCTAATTCACCCCTCCACTTT.

This chain joins TRBV5-6 and TRBJ2-4; D ambiguous. V gave up 2 bases and J gave up 1 base, with 10 bases separating them. This CDR3 has 15 amino acids. Germline CDR1 and CDR2: SGHDT and YYEEEE. The CDR3 DNA is TGTGCCAGCAGCTTCAATATGGTGGCCAAAAACATTCAGTACTTC. This gives the protein CASSFNMVAKNIQYF.

This clonotype was seen many times. This rearrangement joins TRBV7-2 to TRBJ2-7; 9 nucleotides agree with TRBD2. There are 16 residues in the CDR3. V was clipped by 1 base and J by 3 bases; unmatched bases: 7. CDR1 and CDR2 from the germline V gene are SGHTA and FQGNSA. CDR3 sequence reads: CASSLVPSGTFYEQYF. The CDR3 coding sequence is TGTGCCAGCAGCTTAGTTCCTAGCGGGACCTTCTACGAGCAGTACTTC.

At least ten counts were recorded for this clonotype. CDR3 DNA: TGTGCCAGCAGCCCAGGTGCGGAGGAAAAACTGTTTTTT. Its translation is CASSPGAEEKLFF. This chain connects TRBV7-2 to TRBJ1-4; D call uncertain. This CDR3 has 13 amino acids. The V and J ends lost 5 bases and 8 bases respectively, with 12 bases between them. Germline-derived CDR1 and CDR2 are SGHTA and FQGNSA.

This clonotype was found many times. The chain carries TRBV5-8 and TRBJ1-5; weak D call: TRBD1 (6 bases). The V gene's germline CDR1 is SGHTS and CDR2 YDEGEE. Trimming left V 4 bases short and J 2 bases short, with 19 bases between. This CDR3 comprises 17 residues. DNA of the CDR3: TGTGCCAGCAGCACCGTTAGGGGGGGCTGGGGCAATCAGCCCCAGCATTTT. Translated: CASSTVRGGWGNQPQHF. Filled out from reference TRBV5-8 and TRBJ1-5, the complete variable domain reads EAGVTQSPTHLIKTRGQQATLRCSPISGHTSVYWYQQALGLGLQFLLWYDEGEERNRGNFPPRFSGRQFPNYSSELNVNALELEDSALYLCASSTVRGGWGNQPQHFGDGTRLSIL.

This clonotype was found many times. The rearrangement links TRBV28 to TRBJ2-5; possible D gene TRBD1, 6 bases. The V gene's germline CDR1 is MDHEN and CDR2 SYDVKM. V was cut by 6 bases and J by 5 bases, with 13 bases left in between. The CDR3 totals 13 residues. The CDR3 DNA follows: TGTGCCAGCAGGCCAGGGGCCAGGGAGACCCAGTACTTC. Translation: CASRPGARETQYF.

The chain is built from TRBV12-3 or TRBV12-4 and TRBJ1-1, with 7 nucleotides matching TRBD1. V shed 8 bases, J shed 4 bases, and the junction held 13 bases outside the gene matches. The CDR3 spans 15 residues. This CDR3 is CASVEERGLVTEAFF. The CDR3 nucleotides are TGTGCCAGCGTTGAGGAGAGGGGGCTGGTCACTGAAGCTTTCTTT.

The CDR3 DNA sequence: TGTGCCAGCAGTTTTAGGGAGGGAAGAAGGACTGAAGCTTTCTTT. This gives the protein CASSFREGRRTEAFF. The V call is TRBV12-3 or TRBV12-4, the J call TRBJ1-1, with no clear D. The CDR3 runs to 15 residues. The V end lost 3 bases, the J end lost 5 bases, and 16 bases lay between the germline ends.